A selection of T cell receptor beta chains follows, all from one sample in a study of blood T cell repertoires in COVID-19. Sequenced by immunoSEQ multiplex PCR; TCRdb stores in-frame clones only, minus some. The sample records some 310,000 clones, 80% to 90% being singletons. The sample taken for sequencing was peripheral blood. The receptors stem from a man aged 45-65 years with active or convalescent COVID-19. The CDR3 runs from the conserved cysteine through the conserved F or W. D genes are given only for firm matches. Expanded clones are given a class, and other clones once, few, many or no size at all.

abundance: few
v_gene: TRBV27
d_gene: TRBD1
j_gene: TRBJ1-2
CDR3nt: TGTGCCAGCATCGAAGGAGGGGGCGGGAACTATGGCTACACCTTC
CDR3aa: CASIEGGGGNYGYTF

abundance: -
v_gene: TRBV6-5
d_gene: TRBD1
j_gene: TRBJ2-1
CDR3nt: TGTGCCAGCAGCGTGGACAGGGTTAACCAGTTCTTC
CDR3aa: CASSVDRVNQFF

abundance: -
v_gene: TRBV7-6
d_gene: TRBD2
j_gene: TRBJ2-3
CDR3nt: TGTGCCAGCAGCTACGGACTAGCGGGGGGGCCAGATACGCAGTATTTT
CDR3aa: CASSYGLAGGPDTQYF

abundance: -
v_gene: TRBV24-1
d_gene: TRBD2
j_gene: TRBJ2-1
CDR3nt: TGTGCCACCAGTGGCTGGGGAGGGGCCCATTCCTACAATGAGCAGTTCTTC
CDR3aa: CATSGWGGAHSYNEQFF

abundance: once
v_gene: TRBV6-1
d_gene: -
j_gene: TRBJ1-6
CDR3nt: TGTGCCAGCAGTGAAGCGGAGGATTCACCCCTCCACTTT
CDR3aa: CASSEAEDSPLHF

abundance: -
v_gene: TRBV28
d_gene: TRBD1
j_gene: TRBJ1-3
CDR3nt: TGTGCCAGCGGCATCCGGGACAGGGGCACTGGAAACACCATATATTTT
CDR3aa: CASGIRDRGTGNTIYF

abundance: -
v_gene: TRBV6-5
d_gene: -
j_gene: TRBJ2-1
CDR3nt: TGTGCCAGCAGCCACCCGGGGGAGCAGTTCTTC
CDR3aa: CASSHPGEQFF

abundance: -
v_gene: TRBV5-1
d_gene: TRBD2
j_gene: TRBJ2-3
CDR3nt: TGCGCCAGCAGCTTTAGCGGGCCCACAGATACGCAGTATTTT
CDR3aa: CASSFSGPTDTQYF

abundance: few
v_gene: TRBV6-6
d_gene: -
j_gene: TRBJ1-2
CDR3nt: TGTGCCAGCAGACTTGAGGGTTATGGCTACACCTTC
CDR3aa: CASRLEGYGYTF

abundance: -
v_gene: TRBV30
d_gene: -
j_gene: TRBJ1-5
CDR3nt: TGTGCCTGGAGAGGGGGGGGAAATCAGCCCCAGCATTTT
CDR3aa: CAWRGGGNQPQHF

abundance: once
v_gene: TRBV27
d_gene: -
j_gene: TRBJ1-5
CDR3nt: TGTGCCAGCAGTTTACAGGGGACGGATCAGCCCCAGCATTTT
CDR3aa: CASSLQGTDQPQHF

abundance: -
v_gene: TRBV6-5
d_gene: TRBD1
j_gene: TRBJ1-1
CDR3nt: TGTGCCAGCAGTTACTCGGGGGGACAGGGGAAAACTGAAGCTTTCTTT
CDR3aa: CASSYSGGQGKTEAFF

abundance: once
v_gene: TRBV6-5
d_gene: TRBD1
j_gene: TRBJ2-7
CDR3nt: TGTGCCAGTGGACAGGGTCGATCCGGGCAGTACTTC
CDR3aa: CASGQGRSGQYF

abundance: few
v_gene: TRBV2
d_gene: -
j_gene: TRBJ2-5
CDR3nt: TGTGCCAGCAGTCTTAGCGAAACCCAAGAGACCCAGTACTTC
CDR3aa: CASSLSETQETQYF

abundance: once
v_gene: TRBV28
d_gene: -
j_gene: TRBJ1-2
CDR3nt: TGTGCCAGCAGTTTAGAGGGCTGGGGCTACACCTTC
CDR3aa: CASSLEGWGYTF

abundance: -
v_gene: TRBV29-1
d_gene: TRBD2
j_gene: TRBJ2-1
CDR3nt: TGCAGCGTTGAAGATCTAACTAGCGGGCGCTACAATGAGCAGTTCTTC
CDR3aa: CSVEDLTSGRYNEQFF

abundance: -
v_gene: TRBV28
d_gene: TRBD1
j_gene: TRBJ1-5
CDR3nt: TGTGCCAGCAGTTGGGACAGGGATCAGCCCCAGCATTTT
CDR3aa: CASSWDRDQPQHF

abundance: -
v_gene: TRBV7-2
d_gene: -
j_gene: TRBJ1-1
CDR3nt: TGTGCCAGCAGCTTAGGCCCAGGGGCTTTCTTT
CDR3aa: CASSLGPGAFF

abundance: -
v_gene: TRBV7-2
d_gene: -
j_gene: TRBJ1-2
CDR3nt: TGTGCCAGCAGCTTACCTACCCGGGACTATGGCTACACCTTC
CDR3aa: CASSLPTRDYGYTF

abundance: once
v_gene: TRBV18
d_gene: TRBD1
j_gene: TRBJ1-3
CDR3nt: TGTGCCAGCTCTCCAGGACAGGTGGCTGGAAACACCATATATTTT
CDR3aa: CASSPGQVAGNTIYF

abundance: -
v_gene: TRBV3-1/TRBV3-2
d_gene: -
j_gene: TRBJ1-5
CDR3nt: TGTGCCAGCAGCCAAGACCTGAGGCAGCCCCAGCATTTT
CDR3aa: CASSQDLRQPQHF

abundance: -
v_gene: TRBV19
d_gene: TRBD1
j_gene: TRBJ1-2
CDR3nt: TGTGCCAGTAGGACAGGGTTCTATGGCTACACCTTC
CDR3aa: CASRTGFYGYTF

abundance: -
v_gene: TRBV13
d_gene: TRBD1
j_gene: TRBJ1-2
CDR3nt: TGTGCCAGCCTTCGGGACCTGAACAGGGGGAAGTCTGGCTACACCTTC
CDR3aa: CASLRDLNRGKSGYTF

abundance: -
v_gene: TRBV6-6
d_gene: TRBD2
j_gene: TRBJ2-1
CDR3nt: TGTGCCAGCAAGCGGGGAGAGGGCTCCTACAATGAGCAGTTCTTC
CDR3aa: CASKRGEGSYNEQFF

abundance: -
v_gene: TRBV28
d_gene: -
j_gene: TRBJ1-2
CDR3nt: TGTGCCAGCAGTCAGAACGACTATGGCTACACCTTC
CDR3aa: CASSQNDYGYTF

abundance: -
v_gene: TRBV4-1
d_gene: TRBD1
j_gene: TRBJ1-1
CDR3nt: TGCGCCAGCAGCCCCGGACAGGGGCCCTGGGGGACTGAAGCTTTCTTT
CDR3aa: CASSPGQGPWGTEAFF

abundance: -
v_gene: TRBV5-5
d_gene: -
j_gene: TRBJ1-1
CDR3nt: TGTGCCAGCAGCTTGTTACGGGATTGGAACACTGAAGCTTTCTTT
CDR3aa: CASSLLRDWNTEAFF

abundance: -
v_gene: TRBV5-6
d_gene: -
j_gene: TRBJ1-5
CDR3nt: TGTGCCAGCAGCTTGGGCAGGAATCAGCCCCAGCATTTT
CDR3aa: CASSLGRNQPQHF

abundance: -
v_gene: TRBV4-3
d_gene: -
j_gene: TRBJ1-5
CDR3nt: TGCGCCAGCAGCCTGGACCGGGGGAATCAGCCCCAGCATTTT
CDR3aa: CASSLDRGNQPQHF

abundance: -
v_gene: TRBV28
d_gene: TRBD1
j_gene: TRBJ1-5
CDR3nt: TGTGCCAGCAGACTCGGACAGGGCTATAATCAGCCCCAGCATTTT
CDR3aa: CASRLGQGYNQPQHF

abundance: -
v_gene: TRBV11-2
d_gene: TRBD1
j_gene: TRBJ2-1
CDR3nt: TGTGCCAGCAGCTTATTCCCCGGGACAGACAATGAGCAGTTCTTC
CDR3aa: CASSLFPGTDNEQFF

abundance: -
v_gene: TRBV19
d_gene: TRBD1
j_gene: TRBJ1-6
CDR3nt: TGTGCCAGTAGGAGGACAGGGGGGGATTCACCCCTCCACTTT
CDR3aa: CASRRTGGDSPLHF

abundance: -
v_gene: TRBV5-1
d_gene: -
j_gene: TRBJ2-7
CDR3nt: TGCGCCAGCAGCTCTGGGACTGGGCACTACGAGCAGTACTTC
CDR3aa: CASSSGTGHYEQYF

abundance: -
v_gene: TRBV5-1
d_gene: -
j_gene: TRBJ1-3
CDR3nt: TGCGCCAGCAGCGCCGGGACTCCTTCTGGAAACACCATATATTTT
CDR3aa: CASSAGTPSGNTIYF

abundance: -
v_gene: TRBV6-5
d_gene: TRBD1
j_gene: TRBJ2-7
CDR3nt: TGTGCCAGCAGTTTTGACAGGGGAAACTACGAGCAGTACTTC
CDR3aa: CASSFDRGNYEQYF

abundance: -
v_gene: TRBV28
d_gene: TRBD1
j_gene: TRBJ1-1
CDR3nt: TGTGCCGCCATAAGCTGGACAGGTAGCACTGAAGCTTTCTTT
CDR3aa: CAAISWTGSTEAFF

abundance: -
v_gene: TRBV19
d_gene: -
j_gene: TRBJ1-4
CDR3nt: TGTGCCAGTAGTAGAATCGACAGCCCGCGAAAACTGTTTTTT
CDR3aa: CASSRIDSPRKLFF

abundance: -
v_gene: TRBV18
d_gene: TRBD1
j_gene: TRBJ2-3
CDR3nt: TGTGCCAGCTCACCCGGACAGGGCTTCACAGATACGCAGTATTTT
CDR3aa: CASSPGQGFTDTQYF

abundance: -
v_gene: TRBV3-1/TRBV3-2
d_gene: -
j_gene: TRBJ1-5
CDR3nt: TGTGCCAGCAGCCAAGATAGTGTACAGCCCCAGCATTTT
CDR3aa: CASSQDSVQPQHF

abundance: -
v_gene: TRBV5-1
d_gene: TRBD1
j_gene: TRBJ1-1
CDR3nt: TGCGCCAGCAGCTATACGACAGGGAAACGAACTGAAGCTTTCTTT
CDR3aa: CASSYTTGKRTEAFF

abundance: -
v_gene: TRBV13
d_gene: -
j_gene: TRBJ1-3
CDR3nt: TGTGCCAGCAGCTTTAGAAACACCATATATTTT
CDR3aa: CASSFRNTIYF

abundance: -
v_gene: TRBV28
d_gene: -
j_gene: TRBJ2-3
CDR3nt: TGTGCCAGCAGGCCGGGTCCCCCGCTGGCGTATAAAACGCAGTATTTT
CDR3aa: CASRPGPPLAYKTQYF

abundance: -
v_gene: TRBV25-1
d_gene: -
j_gene: TRBJ1-1
CDR3nt: TGTGCCAGCAGCGCCCTAGAGGGGGCTGAAGCTTTCTTT
CDR3aa: CASSALEGAEAFF

abundance: -
v_gene: TRBV7-9
d_gene: -
j_gene: TRBJ2-5
CDR3nt: TGTGCCAGCAGCTTTATTAGCCGGGAGACCCAGTACTTC
CDR3aa: CASSFISRETQYF

abundance: -
v_gene: TRBV28
d_gene: TRBD1
j_gene: TRBJ1-5
CDR3nt: TGTGCCAGCAGCCTCCCAGGGGGCCTAACCCAGCCCCAGCATTTT
CDR3aa: CASSLPGGLTQPQHF

abundance: -
v_gene: TRBV7-9
d_gene: -
j_gene: TRBJ2-2
CDR3nt: TGTGCCAGCAGCTTATCGGGGACCGGGGAGCTGTTTTTT
CDR3aa: CASSLSGTGELFF

abundance: -
v_gene: TRBV7-6
d_gene: -
j_gene: TRBJ2-7
CDR3nt: TGTGCCAGCAGCTTAGGTGGAGGGGTCGAGTCCTACGAGCAGTACTTC
CDR3aa: CASSLGGGVESYEQYF

abundance: -
v_gene: TRBV10-3
d_gene: -
j_gene: TRBJ2-7
CDR3nt: TGTGCCATCAGTGAGTCAGGGGATTTCTCCTACGAGCAGTACTTC
CDR3aa: CAISESGDFSYEQYF